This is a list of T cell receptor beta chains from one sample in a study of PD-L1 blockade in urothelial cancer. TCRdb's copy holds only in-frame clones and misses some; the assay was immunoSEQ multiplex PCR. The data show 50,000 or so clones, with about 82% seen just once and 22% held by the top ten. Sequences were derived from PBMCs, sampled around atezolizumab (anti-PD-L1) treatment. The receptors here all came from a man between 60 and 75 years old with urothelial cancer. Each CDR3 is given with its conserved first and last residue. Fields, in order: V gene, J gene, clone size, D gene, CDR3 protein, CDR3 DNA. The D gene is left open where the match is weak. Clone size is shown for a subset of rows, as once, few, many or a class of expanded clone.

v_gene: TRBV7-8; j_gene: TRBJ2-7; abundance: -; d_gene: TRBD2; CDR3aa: CASSLRRERSNEQYF; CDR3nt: TGTGCCAGCAGCTTAAGGCGGGAGCGTAGTAATGAGCAGTACTTC
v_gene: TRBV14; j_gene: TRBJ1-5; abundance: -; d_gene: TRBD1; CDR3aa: CASSQGTGANQPQHF; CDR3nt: TGTGCCAGCAGCCAAGGGACAGGGGCCAATCAGCCCCAGCATTTT
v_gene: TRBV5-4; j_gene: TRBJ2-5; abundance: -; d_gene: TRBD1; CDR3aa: CASSATGGGETQYF; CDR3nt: TGTGCCAGCAGCGCGACAGGGGGCGGGGAGACCCAGTACTTC
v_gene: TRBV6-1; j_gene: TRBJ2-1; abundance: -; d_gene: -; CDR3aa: CASRDSYEQFF; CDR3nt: TGTGCCAGCAGGGACAGCTATGAGCAGTTCTTC
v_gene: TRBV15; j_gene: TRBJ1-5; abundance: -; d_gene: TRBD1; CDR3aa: CATSRDRGQAKGSNQPQHF; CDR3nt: TGTGCCACCAGCAGAGATCGGGGACAGGCTAAAGGAAGCAATCAGCCCCAGCATTTT
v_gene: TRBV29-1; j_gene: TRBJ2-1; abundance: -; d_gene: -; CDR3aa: CSVTRDSNEQFF; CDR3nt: TGCAGCGTTACAAGGGACTCCAATGAGCAGTTCTTC
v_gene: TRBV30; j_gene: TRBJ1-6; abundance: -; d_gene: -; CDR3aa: CALDSPLHF; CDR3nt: TGTGCCCTCGATTCACCCCTCCACTTT
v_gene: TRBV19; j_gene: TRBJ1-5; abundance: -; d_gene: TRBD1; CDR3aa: CASTVTGNSNQPQHF; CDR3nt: TGTGCCAGTACCGTGACAGGGAATAGCAATCAGCCCCAGCATTTT
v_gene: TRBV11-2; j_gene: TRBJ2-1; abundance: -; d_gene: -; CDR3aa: CASSLFDNEQFF; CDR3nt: TGTGCCAGCAGCTTATTCGACAATGAGCAGTTCTTC
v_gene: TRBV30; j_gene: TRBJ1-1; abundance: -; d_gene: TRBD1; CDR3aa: CAWSAGQAISEAFF; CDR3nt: TGTGCCTGGAGTGCGGGACAGGCCATTTCTGAAGCTTTCTTT
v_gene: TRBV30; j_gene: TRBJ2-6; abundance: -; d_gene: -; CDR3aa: CAWSVGGVGANVLTF; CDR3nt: TGTGCCTGGAGTGTAGGAGGGGTGGGGGCCAACGTCCTGACTTTC
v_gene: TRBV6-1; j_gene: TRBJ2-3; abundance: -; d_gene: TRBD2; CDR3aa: CASSELGRGGDTQYF; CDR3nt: TGTGCCAGCAGTGAACTCGGGAGGGGGGGGGATACGCAGTATTTT
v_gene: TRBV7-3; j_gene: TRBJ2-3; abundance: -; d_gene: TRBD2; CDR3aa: CASSLSGGAVDTQYF; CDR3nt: TGTGCCAGCAGCCTAAGCGGGGGGGCCGTAGATACGCAGTATTTT
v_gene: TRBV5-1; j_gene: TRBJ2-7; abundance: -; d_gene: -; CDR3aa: CASSPKQQGKGEQYF; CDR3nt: TGCGCCAGCAGCCCGAAGCAACAGGGTAAGGGCGAGCAGTACTTC
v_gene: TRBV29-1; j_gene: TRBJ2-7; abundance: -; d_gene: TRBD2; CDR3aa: CSVGGQTGTSTYEQYF; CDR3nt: TGCAGCGTTGGGGGACAGACCGGGACTAGCACCTACGAGCAGTACTTC
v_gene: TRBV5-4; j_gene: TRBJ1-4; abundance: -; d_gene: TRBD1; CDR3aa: CASSSGGTVQNEKLFF; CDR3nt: TGTGCCAGCAGCTCTGGGGGGACAGTCCAAAATGAAAAACTGTTTTTT
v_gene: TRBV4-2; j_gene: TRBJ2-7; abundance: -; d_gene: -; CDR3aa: CASSHVPQDREQYF; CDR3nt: TGTGCCAGCAGCCACGTGCCTCAGGATAGAGAGCAGTACTTC
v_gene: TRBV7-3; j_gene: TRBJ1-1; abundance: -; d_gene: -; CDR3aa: CASRPTRDTHTEAFF; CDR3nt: TGTGCCAGCAGGCCGACTCGGGACACCCACACTGAAGCTTTCTTT
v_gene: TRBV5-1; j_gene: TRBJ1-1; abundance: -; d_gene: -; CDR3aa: CASSPSGRDLEGAFF; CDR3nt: TGCGCCAGCAGCCCTTCCGGCCGGGACTTGGAGGGAGCTTTCTTT
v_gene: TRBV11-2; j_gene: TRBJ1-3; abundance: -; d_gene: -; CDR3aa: CASSLKGGASGNTIYF; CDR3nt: TGTGCCAGCAGCTTAAAAGGAGGGGCATCTGGAAACACCATATATTTT
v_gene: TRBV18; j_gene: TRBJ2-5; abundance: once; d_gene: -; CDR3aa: CASSISHQETQYF; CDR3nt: TGTGCCAGCTCGATAAGCCACCAAGAGACCCAGTACTTC
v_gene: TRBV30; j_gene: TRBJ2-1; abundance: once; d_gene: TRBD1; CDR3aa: CAWRDRGDEQFF; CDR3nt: TGTGCCTGGAGGGACAGGGGAGATGAGCAGTTCTTC
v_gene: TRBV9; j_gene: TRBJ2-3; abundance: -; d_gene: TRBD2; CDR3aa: CASSVGGVYTDTQYF; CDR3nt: TGTGCCAGCAGCGTGGGGGGGGTATACACAGATACGCAGTATTTT
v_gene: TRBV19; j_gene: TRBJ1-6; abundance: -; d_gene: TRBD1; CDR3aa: CASSIKQGASSPLHF; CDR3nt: TGTGCCAGTAGTATAAAACAGGGGGCCAGTTCACCCCTCCACTTT
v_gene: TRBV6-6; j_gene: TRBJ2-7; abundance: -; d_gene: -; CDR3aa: CASTRIGSVHEQYF; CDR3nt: TGTGCCAGCACGAGAATTGGTAGCGTTCACGAGCAGTACTTC
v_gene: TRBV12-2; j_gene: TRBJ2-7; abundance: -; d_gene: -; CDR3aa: CASRSPGQGPYEQYF; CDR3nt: TGTGCAAGTCGCTCACCGGGACAGGGGCCCTACGAGCAGTACTTC
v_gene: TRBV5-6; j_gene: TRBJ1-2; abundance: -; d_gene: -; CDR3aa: CASSIRDTDWGGYTF; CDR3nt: TGTGCCAGCAGCATCCGGGACACCGACTGGGGTGGCTACACCTTC
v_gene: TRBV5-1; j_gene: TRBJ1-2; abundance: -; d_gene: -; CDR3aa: CASSPRQDSYGYTF; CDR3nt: TGCGCCAGCAGCCCAAGACAGGACTCCTATGGCTACACCTTC
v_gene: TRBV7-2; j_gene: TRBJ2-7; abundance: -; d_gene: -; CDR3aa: CASSYRDFTYEQYF; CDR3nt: TGTGCCAGCAGCTACCGGGATTTCACCTACGAGCAGTACTTC
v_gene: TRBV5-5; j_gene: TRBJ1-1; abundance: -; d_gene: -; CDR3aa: CASRADRPYVGTEAFF; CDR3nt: TGTGCCAGCAGAGCCGACAGGCCATACGTGGGCACTGAAGCTTTCTTT
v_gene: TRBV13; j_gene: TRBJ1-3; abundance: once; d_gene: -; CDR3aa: CASSLGSGAGNTIYF; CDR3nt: TGTGCCAGCAGCTTAGGGTCGGGGGCTGGAAACACCATATATTTT
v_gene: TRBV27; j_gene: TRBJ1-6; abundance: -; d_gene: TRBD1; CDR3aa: CASSYDRGYNSPLHF; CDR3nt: TGTGCCAGCAGTTACGACAGGGGATATAATTCACCCCTCCACTTT
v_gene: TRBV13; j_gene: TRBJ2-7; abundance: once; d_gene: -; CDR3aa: CASSLSGTGSYEQYF; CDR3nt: TGTGCCAGCAGCTTATCCGGGACTGGCTCCTACGAGCAGTACTTC
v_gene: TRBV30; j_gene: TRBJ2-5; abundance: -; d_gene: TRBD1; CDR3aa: CAWSVQGYRETQYF; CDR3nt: TGTGCCTGGAGTGTACAGGGGTATAGGGAGACCCAGTACTTC
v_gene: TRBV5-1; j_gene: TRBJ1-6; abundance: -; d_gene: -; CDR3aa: CASSLLQDSGASPLHF; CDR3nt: TGCGCCAGCAGCTTGTTACAGGACAGCGGAGCCTCACCCCTCCACTTT
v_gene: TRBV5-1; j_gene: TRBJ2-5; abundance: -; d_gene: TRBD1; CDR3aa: CASSFRQGQETQYF; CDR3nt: TGCGCCAGCAGCTTCAGACAGGGGCAAGAGACCCAGTACTTC
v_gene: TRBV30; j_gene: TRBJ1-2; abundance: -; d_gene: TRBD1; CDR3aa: CAWSASTGGGYGYTF; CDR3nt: TGTGCCTGGAGTGCCTCGACAGGGGGGGGGTATGGCTACACCTTC
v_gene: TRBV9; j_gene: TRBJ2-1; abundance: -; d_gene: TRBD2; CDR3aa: CASSVEAGGYNEQFF; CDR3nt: TGTGCCAGCAGCGTAGAAGCGGGAGGGTACAATGAGCAGTTCTTC
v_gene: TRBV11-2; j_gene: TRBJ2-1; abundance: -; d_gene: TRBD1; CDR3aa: CASSFGRGPKISHLNEQFF; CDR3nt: TGTGCCAGCAGCTTTGGCAGGGGGCCTAAAATATCCCACCTCAATGAGCAGTTCTTC
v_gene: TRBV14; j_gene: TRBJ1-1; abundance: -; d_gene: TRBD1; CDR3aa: CASSLQGWGTEAFF; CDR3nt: TGTGCCAGCAGTCTACAGGGGTGGGGCACTGAAGCTTTCTTT
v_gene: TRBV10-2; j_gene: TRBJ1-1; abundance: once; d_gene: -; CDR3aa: CASSEGRGAEAFF; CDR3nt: TGCGCCAGCAGTGAGGGCAGGGGCGCTGAAGCTTTCTTT
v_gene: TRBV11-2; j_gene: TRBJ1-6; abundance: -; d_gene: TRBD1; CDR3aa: CASSFRQGNNSPLHF; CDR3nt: TGTGCCAGCAGCTTCAGACAGGGAAATAATTCACCCCTCCACTTT
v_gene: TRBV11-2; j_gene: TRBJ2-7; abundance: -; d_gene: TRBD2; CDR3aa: CASSFGAGVFGGQYF; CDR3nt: TGTGCCAGCAGCTTCGGAGCGGGAGTCTTTGGTGGGCAGTACTTC
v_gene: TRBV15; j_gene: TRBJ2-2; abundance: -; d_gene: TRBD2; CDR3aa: CATSSRLAGLSVRIRELFF; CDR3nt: TGTGCCACCAGCAGTAGACTAGCGGGACTCTCAGTCCGTATCCGGGAGCTGTTTTTT
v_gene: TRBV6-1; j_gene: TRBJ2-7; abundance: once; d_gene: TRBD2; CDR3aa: CASSEDPRGGGNYEQYF; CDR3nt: TGTGCCAGCAGTGAAGACCCCCGCGGGGGGGGGAACTACGAGCAGTACTTC